A single sample is the source of the 20 T cell receptor beta chains below, sequenced in a study of regulatory T cells in long-lasting Graves disease. Regarding time point: newly diagnosed GD, antithyroid drugs for less than 3 months. From RNA extracted from PBMCs, the TCR library was made. Building the TCR beta libraries relied on iRepertoire HTBI primers, and CDR3 regions underwent Arm-PCR. One entry per CDR3 protein results from TCRdb running MiXCR on the multiplex PCR reads. This sample has around 450,000 distinct CDR3 sequences; about a sixth occur once, and the top ten carry 9.5% to 15%. The data were also submitted as part of a second study, on T cells in Graves' hyperthyroidism and ophthalmopathy.

The sample in question was peripheral blood mononuclear cells (PBMCs), obtained at new diagnosis, from a patient treated with antithyroid drugs. These receptors were taken from a man in his forties or fifties with Graves disease.

This clonotype was counted only a few times. The chain links TRBV15 to TRBJ2-7, with D unresolved. Deletions cut 0 bases from V and 6 bases from J, with 12 bases between. This CDR3 spans 14 amino acids. CDR1 is LNHNV, CDR2 YYDKDF, per germline (reference sequence). CDR3 region: CATSRDKWSGEQYF. The CDR3 DNA follows: TGTGCCACCAGCAGAGATAAATGGTCAGGCGAGCAGTACTTC. The whole variable domain, filled in from reference TRBV15 and TRBJ2-7, reads DAMVIQNPRYQVTQFGKPVTLSCSQTLNHNVMYWYQQKSSQAPKLLFHYYDKDFNNEADTPDNFQSRRPNTSFCFLDIRSPGLGDTAMYLCATSRDKWSGEQYFGPGTRLTVT.

In its sample, this clonotype was seen many times. CDR3 amino acids: CAWSVLGLGEQFF. As DNA, the CDR3 is TGTGCCTGGAGTGTACTGGGGCTTGGGGAGCAGTTCTTC. The rearrangement links TRBV30 to TRBJ2-1; possible D gene TRBD1, 5 bases. V was pared by 0 bases and J by 10 bases, with 13 bases between. CDR1 and CDR2 from the germline V gene are GTSNPN and SVGIG (reference sequence). The CDR3 consists of 13 residues.

This clonotype was found a few times. The gene calls are TRBV12-3 or TRBV12-4 and TRBJ1-1; TRBD1 is a possible D gene (6 bases). With 5 bases removed from V and 2 bases from J, the gap between germline ends came to 12 bases. The CDR3 runs to 14 residues. CDR3 amino acids: CASSTTGYNTEAFF. Here the CDR3 DNA reads TGTGCCAGCAGTACAACAGGGTATAACACTGAAGCTTTCTTT.

The genes are TRBV20-1 and TRBJ2-7; 8 positions match TRBD2. Trimming at V came to 1 base and at J to 2 bases, leaving 13 bases not matched to a gene. Looked up from germline, CDR1 is DFQATT and CDR2 is SNEGSKA (reference sequence). The CDR3 extends over 17 amino acids. CDR3 region: CSARARGNREGPYEQYF. CDR3 sequence (DNA): TGCAGTGCTAGAGCTCGGGGTAATCGGGAGGGCCCCTACGAGCAGTACTTC.

This clonotype has at least ten counts. CDR3 sequence (DNA): TGTGCCAGCAGAGGACAGGGGGCGGGAGGCTACACCTTC. This codes for CASRGQGAGGYTF. The chain has TRBV3-1 and TRBJ1-2; 11 bases match TRBD1. This CDR3 is 13 amino acids long. Germline CDR1 LGHDT, CDR2 YNNKEL (reference sequence). The ends lost 6 bases at V and 8 bases at J; junction bases unmatched: 5.

There are many counts of this clonotype. This chain uses TRBV20-1 with TRBJ2-3; D unresolved. The germline V gene has CDR1 DFQATT and CDR2 SNEGSKA (reference sequence). The CDR3 is 11 amino acids. The ends were cut back, 5 bases at V and 6 bases at J, with 9 bases in the middle. The CDR3 loop is CSAFDFDTQYF. CDR3 DNA: TGCAGTGCTTTTGACTTCGATACGCAGTATTTT.

CDR3 nucleotide sequence: TGCGCCAGCAGAAAAGGTAAAGAACCGGGAGAAAAACTGTTTTTT. Amino acids: CASRKGKEPGEKLFF. The chain carries TRBV5-1 and TRBJ1-4; D remains ambiguous. The CDR3 has 15 residues. Germline values: CDR1 SGHRS, CDR2 YFSETQ. V lost 5 bases to trimming and J lost 8 bases, with 19 bases between them.

For this clonotype: This may be a read error: a much more frequent sequence differs by one nucleotide. The chain employs TRBV3-1 and TRBJ1-1; a weak D match, TRBD1 (5 bases). With 0 bases removed from V and 3 bases from J, the gap between germline ends came to 8 bases. The CDR3 totals 14 residues. From germline, CDR1 is LGHDT and CDR2 YNNKEL (reference sequence). The CDR3 nucleotides read TGTGCCAGCAGCCAAGAACAGGTGGACACTGAAGCTTTCTTT. This codes for CASSQEQVDTEAFF.

The chain couples TRBV19 to TRBJ1-1, with D unresolved. This CDR3 spans 10 amino acids. Germline V CDR1 and CDR2: LNHDA, SQIVND (reference sequence). V lost 8 bases, J lost 12 bases, and 13 bases lay in between. The DNA of the CDR3 is TGTGCCAGTTCGGGCCCGGGGACTTTCTTT. Its protein is CASSGPGTFF.

The sample holds a few counts of this clonotype. The DNA for the CDR3 is TGTGCCAGCAGTTACTCGATAGGGGACAGGGCCCTCGTCGGAACTGAAGCTTTCTTT. Translation gives CASSYSIGDRALVGTEAFF. The chain has TRBV6-5 and TRBJ1-1; 9 nucleotides match TRBD1. Per the germline V gene, CDR1 is MNHEY and CDR2 is SVGAGI. The J segment lost 5 bases and the V segment lost 0 bases, leaving 16 bases of the junction unmatched. This CDR3 spans 19 amino acids.

As concerns this clonotype: It differs at one base from a far larger clone, so likely a read error. The J gene is TRBJ2-7, the V gene TRBV12-3 or TRBV12-4; D not certain. The CDR3 has 11 amino acids. V lost 6 bases to trimming and J lost 3 bases, with 6 bases between them. This CDR3 reads CASRQSYEQYF. Written as DNA, the CDR3 is TGTGCCAGCAGGCAAAGCTACGAGCAGTACTTC.

This clonotype was seen many times. The chain is built from TRBV27 and TRBJ2-7; no firm D call. V was clipped by 4 bases and J by 3 bases, with 7 bases between them. Germline-derived CDR1 and CDR2 are MNHEY and SMNVEV (reference sequence). CDR3 length: 12 residues. In nucleotides, the CDR3 is TGTGCCAGCAGTTCCTATGACTACGAGCAGTACTTC. Amino acids: CASSSYDYEQYF.

The chain carries TRBV5-1 and TRBJ1-1, with D perhaps matching TRBD1 (6 bases). Germline assignment: CDR1 SGHRS and CDR2 YFSETQ. V lost 3 bases and J lost 4, with 16 bases in between. The length of the CDR3 is 15 residues. Here the CDR3 DNA reads TGCGCCAGCAGCTGGGGGGATCCCAGGGGCACTGAAGCTTTCTTT. This gives the protein CASSWGDPRGTEAFF.

There are a few counts of this clonotype. The V call is TRBV20-1, the J call TRBJ2-7; TRBD1 aligns across 7 bases. The CDR3 has 16 residues. The germline V gene has CDR1 DFQATT and CDR2 SNEGSKA (reference sequence). Trimming took 1 base from V and 0 from J; bases not matched to a gene: 9. The CDR3 is CSARGGADRSSYEQYF. The CDR3 bases are TGCAGTGCTAGAGGAGGTGCGGACAGGTCCTCCTACGAGCAGTACTTC.

This clonotype was found many times. The chain has TRBV11-3 and TRBJ2-1; the match to TRBD2 covers 11 bases. J gave up 5 bases and V 5 bases, and 8 bases lay outside the gene matches. The CDR3 runs to 16 residues. CDR1 is SGHNT, CDR2 YENEEA, per germline. DNA of the CDR3: TGTGCCAGCAGCCGAGGACTAGCGGGTTTCCACAATGAGCAGTTCTTC. Protein: CASSRGLAGFHNEQFF.

In its sample, this clonotype was seen many times. The chain combines TRBV7-9 with TRBJ2-7; 8 nucleotides agree with TRBD1. The CDR3 spans 16 residues. Germline CDR1 reads SEHNR; CDR2 reads FQNEAQ (reference sequence). Trimming at V came to 5 bases and at J to 1 base, leaving 10 bases not matched to a gene. The DNA of the CDR3 is TGTGCCAGCAGCGCGGGACAGGCCCGCCGTTCCTACGAGCAGTACTTC. Translating gives CASSAGQARRSYEQYF. Based on the CDR3 plus reference TRBV7-9 and TRBJ2-7, the full variable domain is DTGVSQNPRHKITKRGQNVTFRCDPISEHNRLYWYRQTLGQGPEFLTYFQNEAQLEKSRLLSDRFSAERPKGSFSTLEIQRTEQGDSAMYLCASSAGQARRSYEQYFGPGTRLTVT.

Comments on this clonotype: A much larger clone sits a single nucleotide away, making a read error possible. The V call is TRBV3-1, the J call TRBJ2-3, with 10 bases lining up with TRBD2. The J call may be mistaken, given a closer DNA end match to TRBJ2-1. This CDR3 has 16 residues. Germline CDR1 and CDR2: LGHDT and YNNKEL (reference sequence). CDR3 DNA sequence: TGTGCCAGCAGCCAAGAGGCACTAGCGGGACTAGACGAGCAGTTCTTC. As protein: CASSQEALAGLDEQFF.

The chain couples TRBV5-1 to TRBJ2-5, with TRBD1 matching over 9 bases. Germline values: CDR1 SGHRS, CDR2 YFSETQ. The CDR3 is 18 residues long. V shed 4 bases and J 7 bases; nucleotides not matched to a gene: 20. CDR3 bases: TGCGCCAGCAGCCTACGAGGAATACGTACAGGGGGCGACGGGACCCAGTACTTC. This sequence encodes CASSLRGIRTGGDGTQYF. The full variable domain, with the rest looked up from reference TRBV5-1 and TRBJ2-5, is KAGVTQTPRYLIKTRGQQVTLSCSPISGHRSVSWYQQTPGQGLQFLFEYFSETQRNKGNFPGRFSGRQFSNSRSEMNVSTLELGDSALYLCASSLRGIRTGGDGTQYFGPGTRLLVL.

J is TRBJ2-7 and V is TRBV5-1, with D perhaps TRBD1 (6 bases). The V end lost 0 bases, the J end lost 4 bases, and 11 bases lay between the germline ends. Germline assignment: CDR1 SGHRS and CDR2 YFSETQ. There are 14 residues in the CDR3. In DNA form, the CDR3 reads TGCGCCAGCAGCTTGGAACAGGGTCTTTACGAGCAGTACTTC. Translating gives CASSLEQGLYEQYF.

This clonotype showed up many times. This chain links TRBV6-1 with TRBJ2-7; 7 bases are shared with TRBD1. CDR3 length: 14 amino acids. In germline, CDR1 is MNHNS, CDR2 SASEGT. Trimming at V came to 4 bases and at J to 3 bases, leaving 6 bases not matched to a gene. CDR3 sequence reads: CASSARQGNYEQYF. The CDR3 coding sequence is TGTGCCAGCAGTGCCCGACAGGGAAACTACGAGCAGTACTTC.